This TCR beta chain appears in the sequencing data of a study of blood T cell repertoires in COVID-19 (dated by TCRdb to the early 2020s). A note on the overall study: The collaborator samples originated in the United States, Italy and Spain and spanned the acute and convalescent phases of COVID-19. Where available, HLA class I and class II types were obtained from metadata supplied by the sample provider rather than from assay-based typing. Subjects who had been exposed to COVID-19, were actively infected with it, or had recovered from it provided the deeply sampled blood TCRbeta repertoires that made up the dataset. The material from the prospective study consisted of cDNA or gDNA derived from T cells, B-cell-depleted T cells, or PBMCs. The repertoires were made available in a free public database intended to serve as a resource for research on the immune response to SARS-CoV-2. The samples were drawn from two sources: the first 160 participants of the ongoing ImmuneRACE study, and 1,000 to 1,500 subjects contributed by 6 global collaborators. Nearly every sample came with metadata listing a de-identified subject ID, COVID-19 status, age in years and sex. Results the study describes overall, beyond this receptor: Clinical and demographic metadata were provided uncurated, with the amount varying by source and participant.

Samples from volunteer blood donors who had recovered from COVID-19 were contributed by a second Seattle source. The collaborating institutions used their own protocols to collect whole blood in K2EDTA tubes. Collaborator samples were shipped for TCRbeta analysis as frozen whole blood, isolated PBMCs, or DNA extracted from either sample type. About this clone: This receptor's antigen is unknown. It has no much larger one-base neighbor in the sample; base qualities were not kept.

The germline V and J ends show losses of 6 bases and 2 bases respectively, and no gene match explains 10 bases of the junction. Counted from cysteine to phenylalanine, this CDR3 has 15 amino acids. Solely the CDR3 DNA is kept, with 45 bases framed from the first base. CDR1 KGHSH and CDR2 LQKENI were looked up in the germline V gene. The immunoSEQ Assay, a bias-controlled multiplex PCR, was used to amplify TCRbeta CDR3 regions from genomic DNA. In the source study's methods: The number of nucleated cells in each sample was estimated by amplification of reference gene primers within the assay. To quantify the absolute abundance of each unique TCRbeta CDR3 rearrangement, sequence reads were collapsed and filtered. For each sample, productive Simpson clonality was calculated as the square root of Simpson's diversity index across productive rearrangements. The source is immuneACCESS, and TCRdb retained only in-frame sequences with V and J called. Part of the clones is not carried over; for the studies checked, unresolved V genes explain less than half of this, and the remainder is unexplained. The DNA gave D and trimming, while V, J and clone size come from that table. In all, the sample holds 200,000 to 250,000 clones, and roughly 85% of those were seen once. Over 9.5% of the sample goes to the ten largest clones.

The chain is encoded by TRBV18 joined to TRBJ2-7; the central 7 bases match TRBD1. The sequence derives from a young woman who had recovered from COVID-19. Sequences were obtained from peripheral blood. DNA sequence: TGTGCCAGCTCGGACGACCGGGACAGAGCCTACGAGCAGTACTTC. This translates into CASSDDRDRAYEQYF. The CDR3 plus the reference TRBV18 and TRBJ2-7 genes for the other parts give the full variable domain: NAGVMQNPRHLVRRRGQEARLRCSPMKGHSHVYWYRQLPEEGLKFMVYLQKENIIDESGMPKERFSAEFPKEGPSILRIQQVVRGDSAAYFCASSDDRDRAYEQYFGPGTRLTVT.